This TCR beta chain was recovered during a study of blood T cell repertoires in COVID-19. Under the authors' procedure: From reference gene primer amplification, estimates of nucleated cell counts were derived. Produced via immunoSEQ multiplex PCR; TCRdb's table is partial and in-frame only. D and trimming were read from the DNA, whereas the V and J calls and clone size are those reported in that table. The table lists roughly 260,000 clones, about 90% of them singletons. V lost 4 bases, J lost 1 base, and 18 bases lay in between. The CDR3 has 17 residues. This sequence originates from a woman in her 50s with acute or convalescent COVID-19. The chain combines TRBV5-7 with TRBJ1-3; TRBD1 might be the D (6 bases). TRBV5-7 carries the ORF label, with uncertain function. Sequencing was performed on peripheral blood. Here the CDR3 reads CASSRQLFTGSGNTIYF. For the CDR3, the DNA is TGTGCCAGCAGCAGGCAGCTGTTCACAGGGTCTGGAAACACCATATATTTT.